This T cell receptor (beta chain) comes out of a study of radiation and T cells in renal cell carcinoma. The CDR3 runs to 17 residues. Per germline, CDR1 SGHVS and CDR2 FNYEAQ. Between the trimmed V and J ends, which lost 3 bases and 0 bases, there was a span of 15 bases. As for time point: blood 4 weeks post-SBRT, at nephrectomy. Noted treatment: 15 Gy SBRT to primary tumor, nephrectomy 4 weeks later. This renal cell carcinoma was of the clear cell type. Remarks on this clone: Its antigen remains unknown.

General study points: Baseline intratumoral clonotype presence is unknown without pretreatment biopsies. From baseline, blood top tumor clonotypes peaked at 2 weeks post-radiation.

Only in-frame clones appear in the TCRdb table, and some are missing; sequencing was by immunoSEQ multiplex PCR. The repertoire holds under 200,000 clones, with 88% as singletons. The TCR comes from a woman aged 45 to 65 with renal cell carcinoma. The source was blood, collected from a patient whose treatment included radiotherapy and nephrectomy. V usage is TRBV7-6 and J usage is TRBJ1-5, with D tentatively TRBD1 (6 bases). CDR3 in DNA: TGTGCCAGCAGCTTGGGCGGGGGCCCAGATAGCAATCAGCCCCAGCATTTT. It yields the protein CASSLGGGPDSNQPQHF.